A single sample is the source of the 13 T cell receptor beta chains below, sequenced in a study of T cells in Graves' hyperthyroidism and ophthalmopathy. The source material, RNA transcripts, was used to amplify TCR beta CDR3 regions. An initial round of RT-PCR targeting the TCR CDR3 relied on the HTBI primer set. One entry per CDR3 protein, called by TCRdb with MiXCR from the multiplex PCR reads. The sample comprises hundreds of thousands of distinct CDR3 sequences, approximately 15% of which are singletons, and about 13% rests with the top ten. Sequenced input: blood. These receptor sequences come from a man aged 18 to 29 with Graves' ophthalmopathy.

This clonotype showed up just a few times. The V and J genes are TRBV6-4 and TRBJ2-5, with 9 bases identical to TRBD1. The germline gives CDR1 MRHNA, CDR2 SNTAGT. The length of the CDR3 is 15 residues. The ends lost 2 bases at V and 3 bases at J; junction bases unmatched: 4. CDR3 in amino acids: CASSDGGTGKETQYF. The CDR3 nucleotides read TGTGCCAGCAGTGACGGGGGGACAGGGAAAGAGACCCAGTACTTC.

This clonotype has a count of ten or more. The chain joins TRBV5-1 to TRBJ1-2, with 9 positions matching TRBD1. Per the germline V gene, CDR1 is SGHRS and CDR2 is YFSETQ. The V and J ends lost 4 bases and 3 bases, in that order; junction bases with no gene match: 7. This CDR3 is built from 15 residues. Here the CDR3 DNA reads TGCGCCAGCAGCCCTGGACAGGGGAGGTACTATGGCTACACCTTC. Amino acid sequence: CASSPGQGRYYGYTF.

This clonotype was seen repeatedly, ten times or more. The genes are TRBV14 and TRBJ2-3; D is perhaps TRBD2 (5 bases). V was shortened by 2 bases and J by 2 bases, with 14 bases between the two germline ends. Germline assignment: CDR1 SGHDN and CDR2 FVKESK. This CDR3 region has 16 residues. The CDR3 DNA is TGTGCCAGCAGCCAACCCGGGGAGATCTTCACAGATACGCAGTATTTT. Translation gives CASSQPGEIFTDTQYF. The full variable domain, completed using reference TRBV14 and TRBJ2-3, is EAGVTQFPSHSVIEKGQTVTLRCDPISGHDNLYWYRRVMGKEIKFLLHFVKESKQDESGMPNNRFLAERTGGTYSTLKVQPAELEDSGVYFCASSQPGEIFTDTQYFGPGTRLTVL.

The V call is TRBV24-1, the J call TRBJ2-3; 9 bases map to TRBD2. The ends lost 4 bases at V and 3 bases at J; junction bases unmatched: 7. The CDR3 is made up of 16 amino acids. Germline assignment: CDR1 KGHDR and CDR2 SFDVKD. The CDR3 region has the DNA TGTGCCACCAGTGACCTAGCGGGAATAGAGACAGATACGCAGTATTTT. As protein: CATSDLAGIETDTQYF.

This clonotype was detected once. A much more abundant neighbour one base away suggests this may be a read error. V usage is TRBV30 and J usage is TRBJ2-7, with a weak D call TRBD1 (6 bases). CDR1 and CDR2 (germline): GTSNPN, SVGIG (reference sequence). The CDR3 covers 13 residues. Here the CDR3 DNA reads TGTGCCTGGGGTGTACTATTGACAGGCGAGCAGTACTTC. Encoded protein: CAWGVLLTGEQYF.

This chain uses TRBV24-1 with TRBJ2-5; D perhaps matches TRBD1 (5 bases). The germline CDR1 and CDR2 sequences are KGHDR and SFDVKD. This CDR3 region has 12 residues. Trimming stripped 4 bases from V and 3 bases from J, with 5 bases between. CDR3 DNA: TGTGCCACCAGTGAAGGGGAAGAGACCCAGTACTTC. Translation gives CATSEGEETQYF.

The rearrangement joins TRBV29-1 to TRBJ2-1; 8 bases line up with TRBD1. The CDR3 has 13 amino acids. The V and J ends lost 6 bases and 9 bases, in that order; junction bases with no gene match: 10. The germline CDR1 and CDR2 sequences are SQVTM and ANQGSEA. CDR3 in amino acids: CSVRGQENSEQFF. As DNA, the CDR3 is TGCAGCGTGAGGGGACAGGAGAACAGTGAGCAGTTCTTC.

The V and J genes are TRBV6-1 and TRBJ1-5, with TRBD1 as a possible D gene (6 bases). The V end was cut by 5 bases, the J end by 1 base, with 9 bases between. Germline lookup yields CDR1 MNHNS and CDR2 SASEGT. This CDR3 spans 14 amino acids. CDR3 sequence (DNA): TGTGCCAGCAGTCATCAGGGGAGCAATCAGCCCCAGCATTTT. It specifies CASSHQGSNQPQHF.

The CDR3 is CASSFSGRDTGELFF. In DNA, the CDR3 is TGCGCCAGCAGCTTTAGCGGAAGGGACACCGGGGAGCTGTTTTTT. This rearrangement joins TRBV5-1 to TRBJ2-2, with D perhaps TRBD2 (6 bases). V shed 2 bases and J shed 3 bases, with 11 bases lying between them. The CDR3 length is 15 residues. The germline V gene encodes CDR1 SGHRS and CDR2 YFSETQ.

A note on this clonotype: It may be a read error: a sequence one base away is much more abundant. The chain has TRBV7-9 and TRBJ2-1; TRBD2 agrees at 10 bases. Trimming removed 7 bases from V and 4 bases from J; junction bases left unmatched: 7. Germline V gene lookup returns CDR1 SEHNR and CDR2 FQNEAQ (reference sequence). The CDR3 contains 15 residues. This chain's CDR3 is CASTWTSGLYNEQFF. The CDR3 region has the DNA TGTGCCAGCACCTGGACTAGCGGCCTATACAATGAGCAGTTCTTC.

This clonotype has a count of ten or more. The gene calls are TRBV11-2 and TRBJ2-6, with D possibly TRBD1 on 5 matching bases. CDR1 and CDR2 from the germline V gene are SGHAT and FQNNGV. This CDR3 is 15 amino acids long. V lost 3 bases and J 0 bases, leaving 6 bases between the germline ends. The CDR3 DNA is TGTGCCAGCAGCTTGACAGACTCTGGGGCCAACGTCCTGACTTTC. Its translation: CASSLTDSGANVLTF.

Many counts were recorded for this clonotype. The V call is TRBV20-1, the J call TRBJ2-1; D is ambiguous. This CDR3 comprises 15 residues. Germline V gene lookup returns CDR1 DFQATT and CDR2 SNEGSKA (reference sequence). Trimming removed 0 bases from V and 6 bases from J, with 15 bases in between. CDR3 loop: CSARDLRISLNEQFF. DNA of the CDR3: TGCAGTGCTAGAGATCTCCGTATATCCCTCAATGAGCAGTTCTTC.

This clonotype has only a few counts. The J gene is TRBJ1-6, the V gene TRBV3-1; no clear D. From germline, CDR1 is LGHDT and CDR2 YNNKEL (reference sequence). V lost 1 base, J lost 7 bases, and 8 bases lay in between. The CDR3 is 14 amino acids. CDR3 sequence: CASSQVYVNSPLHF. Here the CDR3 DNA reads TGTGCCAGCAGCCAAGTTTATGTAAATTCACCCCTCCACTTT.